This T cell receptor beta chain was found in a study of blood T cell repertoires in COVID-19. Across the study: In each case, the material was cDNA or gDNA derived from T cells, B-cell-depleted T cells, or PBMCs.

The germline CDR1 and CDR2 sequences are LNHDA and SQIVND (reference sequence). Trimming pared 1 base from V and 6 bases from J, leaving 8 bases between. CDR3 length: 13 residues. How the authors handled the data: Scientists estimated how many nucleated cells there were by amplifying reference gene primers. The data were produced by immunoSEQ multiplex PCR, yet TCRdb's version contains in-frame clones alone and is incomplete. That table furnishes V, J and clone size, whereas the DNA furnished D and trimming. Of about 80,000 clones in the sample, around 83% were seen once. This clone was detected once.

J is TRBJ2-3 and V is TRBV19, with D possibly matching TRBD1 (6 bases). This sequence was found in an older woman with acute or convalescent COVID-19. Sequencing was done on a sample of peripheral blood. The CDR3 spells CASSIGGGDTQYF. Written as DNA, the CDR3 is TGTGCCAGTAGTATAGGTGGGGGCGATACGCAGTATTTT.